Presented here are 21 T cell receptor beta chains from one specimen sequenced in a study of blood T cell repertoires in COVID-19. Produced via immunoSEQ multiplex PCR; TCRdb's table is partial and in-frame only. The repertoire holds hundreds of thousands of clones, with around 86% as singletons. Sequenced input: peripheral blood. The receptors stem from a human donor in a cohort sampled during active COVID-19.

The chain is built from TRBV27 and TRBJ1-2; TRBD1 might be the D (5 bases). The V end lost 6 bases, the J end lost 0 bases, and 11 bases lay between the germline ends. The germline gives CDR1 MNHEY, CDR2 SMNVEV (reference sequence). CDR3 size: 14 residues. CDR3 amino acids: CASRAGYANYGYTF. The CDR3 DNA sequence: TGTGCCAGCAGAGCAGGGTATGCTAACTATGGCTACACCTTC.

The V gene is TRBV7-9, the J gene TRBJ2-2; D gene ambiguous. CDR1 and CDR2 (germline): SEHNR, FQNEAQ (reference sequence). This CDR3 spans 11 amino acids. Trimming removed 6 bases from V and 13 bases from J, with 12 bases in between. The CDR3: CASSTISWLFF. The CDR3, as DNA: TGTGCCAGCAGTACTATATCGTGGCTGTTTTTT. Variable domain in full (rest from reference TRBV7-9 and TRBJ2-2): DTGVSQNPRHKITKRGQNVTFRCDPISEHNRLYWYRQTLGQGPEFLTYFQNEAQLEKSRLLSDRFSAERPKGSFSTLEIQRTEQGDSAMYLCASSTISWLFFGEGSRLTVL.

This sequence joins TRBV5-1 and TRBJ2-5, with TRBD1 matching over 7 bases. V was clipped by 4 bases and J by 5 bases; unmatched bases: 20. The CDR3 runs to 18 residues. Per the germline V gene, CDR1 is SGHRS and CDR2 is YFSETQ. CDR3: CASSPGPRTGGWGETQYF. DNA for the CDR3: TGCGCCAGCAGCCCCGGACCAAGGACAGGCGGATGGGGGGAGACCCAGTACTTC.

The V call is TRBV2, the J call TRBJ1-6; TRBD1 agrees at 7 bases. This CDR3 is 17 amino acids long. The germline CDR1 and CDR2 sequences are SNHLY and FYNNEI. The V segment lost 2 bases and the J segment 7 bases; nucleotides outside the gene matches: 11. The CDR3 sequence is CASSEFRAGQSNSPLHF. CDR3 DNA: TGTGCCAGCAGTGAATTTAGGGCGGGACAGAGCAATTCACCCCTCCACTTT.

The chain is built from TRBV30 and TRBJ2-7, with a tentative D call TRBD2 (5 bases). This CDR3 has 13 residues. V was shortened by 2 bases and J by 7 bases, with 15 bases between the two germline ends. Looked up from germline, CDR1 is GTSNPN and CDR2 is SVGIG (reference sequence). In nucleotides, the CDR3 is TGTGCCTGGAGTCTATGGCGCGGGTATGAGCAGTACTTC. Its translation is CAWSLWRGYEQYF. Full variable domain (remainder filled in from reference TRBV30 and TRBJ2-7): SQTIHQWPATLVQPVGSPLSLECTVEGTSNPNLYWYRQAAGRGLQLLFYSVGIGQISSEVPQNLSASRPQDRQFILSSKKLLLSDSGFYLCAWSLWRGYEQYFGPGTRLTVT.

The CDR3: CASSLRQGAANEKLFF. CDR3 DNA sequence: TGTGCCAGCAGCTTGAGACAGGGGGCAGCTAATGAAAAACTGTTTTTT. The chain combines TRBV7-9 with TRBJ1-4; 10 positions match TRBD1. The V and J ends lost 3 bases and 3 bases, in that order; junction bases with no gene match: 4. The CDR3 loop spans 16 amino acids. Per the germline V gene, CDR1 is SEHNR and CDR2 is FQNEAQ (reference sequence).

This clone was seen repeatedly, ten times or more. The chain combines TRBV7-2 with TRBJ2-5; TRBD1 might be the D (5 bases). This CDR3 contains 14 residues. V lost 0 bases and J 9 bases, leaving 14 bases between the germline ends. From germline, CDR1 is SGHTA and CDR2 FQGNSA. Here the CDR3 reads CASSLAWGQWSQYF. The CDR3 bases are TGTGCCAGCAGCTTAGCGTGGGGCCAGTGGTCCCAGTACTTC. The whole variable domain, remainder taken from reference TRBV7-2 and TRBJ2-5, is GAGVSQSPSNKVTEKGKDVELRCDPISGHTALYWYRQSLGQGLEFLIYFQGNSAPDKSGLPSDRFSAERTGGSVSTLTIQRTQQEDSAVYLCASSLAWGQWSQYFGPGTRLLVL.

This clone was detected a few times. This chain joins TRBV7-9 and TRBJ2-4, with D maybe TRBD1 (5 bases). The CDR3 extends over 16 amino acids. The V gene lost 8 bases and the J gene lost 6 bases, with 23 bases spanning the gap. Germline V gene lookup returns CDR1 SEHNR and CDR2 FQNEAQ (reference sequence). The CDR3 sequence is CASGPRALRPGNIQYF. The DNA for the CDR3 is TGTGCCAGCGGACCCAGGGCGCTTAGACCGGGAAACATTCAGTACTTC.

The sample holds one count of this clone. The chain uses TRBV2 and TRBJ2-5, with a possible D match to TRBD1 (5 bases). The CDR3 covers 11 residues. Per germline, CDR1 SNHLY and CDR2 FYNNEI. V was pared by 8 bases and J by 3 bases, with 7 bases between. CDR3 sequence reads: CASGAEETQYF. The DNA for the CDR3 is TGTGCCAGCGGGGCAGAAGAGACCCAGTACTTC.

CDR3 DNA sequence: TGTGCCAGCAAGTTAGCGGGGGGCAGGGACATTCAGTACTTC. Its translation is CASKLAGGRDIQYF. The rearrangement joins TRBV2 to TRBJ2-4, with TRBD2 matching 10 bases. CDR1 is SNHLY, CDR2 FYNNEI, per germline. The junction had 8 bases not matched to a gene; V was cut back by 7 bases and J by 8 bases. There are 14 residues in the CDR3.

The J gene is TRBJ1-4, the V gene TRBV30, with a possible D match to TRBD1 (5 bases). V shed 2 bases and J shed 3 bases, with 13 bases lying between them. This CDR3 is built from 15 residues. In germline, CDR1 is GTSNPN, CDR2 SVGIG (reference sequence). CDR3 region: CAWSRSGNPNEKLFF. Here the CDR3 DNA reads TGTGCCTGGAGTCGGTCAGGGAATCCTAATGAAAAACTGTTTTTT.

The J gene is TRBJ2-1, the V gene TRBV6-5; D is possibly TRBD2 (6 bases). The germline V gene has CDR1 MNHEY and CDR2 SVGAGI. Trimming left V 7 bases short and J 0 bases short, with 13 bases between. This CDR3 is 15 amino acids long. In nucleotides, the CDR3 is TGTGCCAGCACCCCCGGGAGAAACTCCTACAATGAGCAGTTCTTC. This sequence encodes CASTPGRNSYNEQFF.

V is TRBV19 and J is TRBJ1-1, with D possibly matching TRBD1 (6 bases). Trimming removed 9 bases from V and 3 bases from J, with 17 bases in between. The V gene's germline CDR1 is LNHDA and CDR2 SQIVND (reference sequence). The CDR3 has 14 amino acids. The CDR3 is CASTTGREHTEAFF. The CDR3 DNA reads TGTGCCAGCACCACAGGGCGGGAGCACACTGAAGCTTTCTTT. Looking up the rest from reference TRBV19 and TRBJ1-1 gives the full variable domain: DGGITQSPKYLFRKEGQNVTLSCEQNLNHDAMYWYRQDPGQGLRLIYYSQIVNDFQKGDIAEGYSVSREKKESFPLTVTSAQKNPTAFYLCASTTGREHTEAFFGQGTRLTVV.

The chain is built from TRBV28 and TRBJ2-1, with a weak D call TRBD1 (6 bases). Trimming cost V 1 base and J 0 bases, with 10 bases left between them. CDR3 length equals 16 residues. From germline, CDR1 is MDHEN and CDR2 SYDVKM. CDR3 amino acids: CASSLFSTGSYNEQFF. CDR3 sequence (DNA): TGTGCCAGCAGTTTATTTTCGACAGGCTCCTACAATGAGCAGTTCTTC. The whole variable domain, filled in from reference TRBV28 and TRBJ2-1, reads DVKVTQSSRYLVKRTGEKVFLECVQDMDHENMFWYRQDPGLGLRLIYFSYDVKMKEKGDIPEGYSVSREKKERFSLILESASTNQTSMYLCASSLFSTGSYNEQFFGPGTRLTVL.

The V call is TRBV27, the J call TRBJ2-2; D is unclear. V lost 9 bases to trimming and J lost 4 bases, with 6 bases between them. Germline CDR1 and CDR2: MNHEY and SMNVEV (reference sequence). The CDR3 runs 11 residues. The CDR3: CARLPTGELFF. CDR3 nucleotide sequence: TGTGCCAGACTCCCCACCGGGGAGCTGTTTTTT.

V is TRBV19 and J is TRBJ1-5; D ambiguous. The CDR3 spans 13 residues. V was trimmed by 5 bases and J by 2 bases, leaving 7 bases between them. The germline CDR1 and CDR2 sequences are LNHDA and SQIVND (reference sequence). In DNA form, the CDR3 reads TGTGCCAGTAGTGACATGGGCAATCAGCCCCAGCATTTT. As protein: CASSDMGNQPQHF.

This clone was detected a few times. Other nucleotide sequences from this sample produce the same CDR3. The V call is TRBV4-1, the J call TRBJ2-7, with a tentative D call TRBD2 (6 bases). The germline gives CDR1 MGHRA, CDR2 YSYEKL. The CDR3 extends over 14 amino acids. V lost 3 bases to trimming and J lost 0 bases, with 9 bases between them. The CDR3 region is CASSQTRGSYEQYF. The DNA of the CDR3 is TGCGCCAGCAGCCAGACTAGGGGCTCCTACGAGCAGTACTTC.

The CDR3 spells CASGLAPNEQFF. The CDR3 bases are TGTGCCAGCGGACTAGCGCCTAATGAGCAGTTCTTC. The chain links TRBV28 to TRBJ2-1, with 9 bases lining up with TRBD2. This CDR3 is built from 12 residues. Trimming removed 8 bases from V and 7 bases from J; junction bases left unmatched: 3. The V gene's germline CDR1 is MDHEN and CDR2 SYDVKM. The full variable domain, in which reference TRBV28 and TRBJ2-1 provide the parts outside the CDR3, is DVKVTQSSRYLVKRTGEKVFLECVQDMDHENMFWYRQDPGLGLRLIYFSYDVKMKEKGDIPEGYSVSREKKERFSLILESASTNQTSMYLCASGLAPNEQFFGPGTRLTVL.

The chain joins TRBV21-1 to TRBJ1-2; whether TRBD1, the table's D call, matches the DNA was not checked. TRBV21-1 represents a pseudogene. The CDR3 is made up of 17 amino acids. The CDR3 coding sequence is TGTGCCAGCAGCAGCGGGACAGGGGGCGCAAGTTCATATGGCTACACCTTC. Translating gives CASSSGTGGASSYGYTF.

The chain combines TRBV30 with TRBJ1-6, with D possibly TRBD1 on 6 matching bases. The CDR3 consists of 16 residues. With 0 bases removed from V and 8 bases from J, the gap between germline ends came to 17 bases. From germline, CDR1 is GTSNPN and CDR2 SVGIG (reference sequence). The CDR3 reads CAWSVTTGQTHSPLHF. DNA of the CDR3: TGTGCCTGGAGTGTAACAACAGGGCAAACTCATTCACCCCTCCACTTT.

V and J are TRBV5-4 and TRBJ1-2, with 8 bases that match TRBD1. V lost 2 bases and J lost 4; bases outside the gene matches: 10. Germline CDR1 is SGHNT and CDR2 is YYREEE (reference sequence). This CDR3 is built from 16 residues. As DNA, the CDR3 is TGTGCCAGCAGCTTAGGGCCCTGGGGACAGGCCTATGGCTACACCTTC. Amino acid sequence: CASSLGPWGQAYGYTF.